These 7 T cell receptor beta chains were sequenced from one sample in a study of shared clonotypes between healthy human individuals. Method: immunoSEQ multiplex PCR; TCRdb's copy keeps in-frame clones and lacks some. Seen here are about 1.5 million clones, roughly 96% observed once, and the top ten hold over 1%. The sample taken for sequencing was naive CD4+ T cells sorted from blood. Subset denoted: CD45RA+ positively selected. Receptor source: a man younger than 45 in good health.

This clone was detected only once. J is TRBJ2-5 and V is TRBV9, with TRBD2 matching over 8 bases. The V gene end was trimmed by 2 bases and the J gene end by 2 bases; junction bases not matched to a gene: 14. The CDR3 loop spans 18 amino acids. Germline V gene data show CDR1 as SGDLS and CDR2 as YYNGEE. The CDR3 loop reads CASSVRPFSSSGQETQYF. The CDR3 DNA sequence: TGTGCCAGCAGCGTTCGCCCCTTTTCGTCTAGCGGGCAAGAGACCCAGTACTTC.

A note on this clone: Other DNA sequences from this sample encode an identical CDR3 as well. This chain joins TRBV5-1 and TRBJ2-7; D gene uncertain. CDR1 is SGHRS, CDR2 YFSETQ, per germline. CDR3 size: 14 residues. V was cut by 4 bases and J by 2 bases, with 13 bases left in between. CDR3 residues: CASSPRTSTYEQYF. CDR3 DNA sequence: TGCGCCAGCAGCCCCCGGACCAGCACCTACGAGCAGTACTTC.

This clone has only one observation. The chain employs TRBV27 and TRBJ2-7, with D possibly being TRBD1 (5 bases). The CDR3 covers 16 residues. V gave up 2 bases and J gave up 0 bases, with 14 bases separating them. CDR1 and CDR2 from the germline V gene are MNHEY and SMNVEV (reference sequence). CDR3 DNA sequence: TGTGCCAGCAGTTTAAATCAGGGCAGCTACTCCTACGAGCAGTACTTC. This gives the protein CASSLNQGSYSYEQYF.

J is TRBJ2-1 and V is TRBV2; D remains unclear. This CDR3 contains 13 residues. Trimming left V 5 bases short and J 6 bases short, with 11 bases between. Germline V gives CDR1 SNHLY, CDR2 FYNNEI. CDR3 in DNA: TGTGCCAGCAGTTTCGGACGGCTCAATGAGCAGTTCTTC. Its protein product is CASSFGRLNEQFF.

This rearrangement joins TRBV7-9 to TRBJ2-2; 7 bases are shared with TRBD1. Per germline, CDR1 SEHNR and CDR2 FQNEAQ (reference sequence). V trimming: 4 bases; J trimming: 0 bases; junction bases outside the gene matches: 5. The CDR3 is 16 amino acids. The CDR3 spells CASSYRTGTNTGELFF. In nucleotides, the CDR3 is TGTGCCAGCAGCTATCGGACAGGAACGAACACCGGGGAGCTGTTTTTT.

This clone was recorded once. The chain combines TRBV9 with TRBJ2-7; the match to TRBD1 covers 9 bases. Germline loops: CDR1 SGDLS, CDR2 YYNGEE. The CDR3 is 16 amino acids. The trim removed 2 bases at V and 5 bases at J, leaving 11 bases unmatched. The CDR3 sequence is CASSVGLGQGPDEQYF. The DNA of the CDR3 is TGTGCCAGCAGCGTCGGCTTAGGACAGGGGCCTGACGAGCAGTACTTC.

The chain combines TRBV10-1 with TRBJ2-1, with TRBD2 identical over 12 bases. The CDR3 is made up of 18 amino acids. Germline trimming cut 2 bases from V and 0 bases from J; bases unmatched to any gene: 5. Germline V lookup: CDR1 WNHNN, CDR2 SYGVQD (reference sequence). CDR3 amino acids: CASSERLAGAGSYNEQFF. CDR3 DNA: TGCGCCAGCAGTGAGCGACTAGCGGGAGCAGGCTCCTACAATGAGCAGTTCTTC.